These T cell receptor beta chains were read from a single sample in a study of a mutant IDH1 vaccine in newly diagnosed glioma. Using immunoSEQ multiplex PCR, the repertoire was profiled, and TCRdb retains in-frame clones only, with some absent. The table shows approximately 76,000 clones, with roughly 90% occurring only once. Antigen specificity for these receptors is unknown. The sample consisted of PBMCs, taken from a glioma patient whose treatment included an IDH1 peptide vaccine. The source of these receptors is a woman aged 45-60 years with glioma. The CDR3 runs from the conserved cysteine through the conserved F or W. Each record gives: CDR3 length, J gene, D gene, clone size, V gene, CDR3 protein, CDR3 DNA. The D gene is left open where the match is weak. Part of the rows lack a size; the others show once, few, many or a class for expanded clones.

15	TRBJ2-7	TRBD1	once	TRBV5-1	CASSTGQVNSYEQYF	TGCGCCAGCAGCACAGGACAGGTTAACTCCTACGAGCAGTACTTC
13	TRBJ2-7	-	-	TRBV9	CASSVGDSYEQYF	TGTGCCAGCAGCGTAGGCGACTCCTACGAGCAGTACTTC
15	TRBJ2-1	TRBD2	-	TRBV5-4	CASSLASGAYNEQFF	TGTGCCAGCAGCTTGGCTAGCGGGGCGTACAATGAGCAGTTCTTC
18	TRBJ2-1	TRBD1	few	TRBV27	CASSLWDRGRVGTNEQFF	TGTGCCAGCAGTTTGTGGGACAGGGGGCGCGTTGGGACCAATGAGCAGTTCTTC
13	TRBJ1-1	-	few	TRBV18	CATLSGEDTEAFF	TGTGCCACCCTTTCGGGGGAGGACACTGAAGCTTTCTTT
15	TRBJ1-5	TRBD1	-	TRBV6-1	CASSLQGLRNQPQHF	TGTGCCAGCAGTTTACAGGGGCTTCGCAATCAGCCCCAGCATTTT
13	TRBJ2-7	-	-	TRBV30	CAWSVQLTHEQYF	TGTGCCTGGAGTGTACAGCTGACCCACGAGCAGTACTTC
14	TRBJ2-6	-	-	TRBV29-1	CSVIDRTGANVLTF	TGCAGCGTGATCGACCGAACCGGGGCCAACGTCCTGACTTTC
13	TRBJ2-1	-	-	TRBV6-5	CASNGQHYNEQFF	TGTGCCAGCAACGGACAGCACTACAATGAGCAGTTCTTC
14	TRBJ2-1	-	-	TRBV18	CASSSPGIRSEQFF	TGTGCCAGCTCATCTCCGGGGATCCGCAGTGAGCAGTTCTTC
13	TRBJ1-5	-	-	TRBV19	CASSAPSILPQHF	TGTGCCAGTAGTGCTCCCTCGATCTTGCCCCAGCATTTT
12	TRBJ1-6	-	-	TRBV6-5	CASSSNNSPLHF	TGTGCCAGCAGTTCCAATAATTCACCCCTCCACTTT
14	TRBJ2-7	TRBD2	-	TRBV27	CATFLLAGIYEQYF	TGTGCCACCTTCTTGCTAGCGGGGATTTACGAGCAGTACTTC
14	TRBJ2-7	-	-	TRBV9	CASSVGGLAPEQYF	TGTGCCAGCAGCGTAGGCGGGCTGGCCCCCGAGCAGTACTTC
15	TRBJ1-5	-	-	TRBV19	CASSIDSYSNQPQHF	TGTGCCAGTAGTATCGACAGTTATAGCAATCAGCCCCAGCATTTT
14	TRBJ1-4	-	-	TRBV28	CASSLVREAEKLFF	TGTGCCAGCAGTTTAGTAAGGGAGGCCGAAAAACTGTTTTTT
15	TRBJ2-1	-	-	TRBV5-1	CASSLVGVSYNEQFF	TGCGCCAGCAGCCTGGTCGGGGTGTCCTACAATGAGCAGTTCTTC